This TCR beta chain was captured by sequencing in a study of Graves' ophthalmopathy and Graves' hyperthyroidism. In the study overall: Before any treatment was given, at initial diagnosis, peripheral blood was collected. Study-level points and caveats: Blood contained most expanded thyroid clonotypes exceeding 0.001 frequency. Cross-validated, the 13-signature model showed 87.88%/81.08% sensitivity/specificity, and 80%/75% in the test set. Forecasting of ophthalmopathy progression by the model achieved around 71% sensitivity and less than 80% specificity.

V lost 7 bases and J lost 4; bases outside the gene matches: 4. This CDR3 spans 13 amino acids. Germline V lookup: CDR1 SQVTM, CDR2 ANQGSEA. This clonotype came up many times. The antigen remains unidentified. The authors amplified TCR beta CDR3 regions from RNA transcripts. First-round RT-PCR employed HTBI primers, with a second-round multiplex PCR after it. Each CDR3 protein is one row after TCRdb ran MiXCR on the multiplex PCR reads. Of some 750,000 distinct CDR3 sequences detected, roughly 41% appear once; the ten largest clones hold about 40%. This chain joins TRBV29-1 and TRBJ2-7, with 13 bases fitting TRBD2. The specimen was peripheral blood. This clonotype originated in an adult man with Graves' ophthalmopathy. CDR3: CSGRTSGSYEQYF. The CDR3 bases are TGCAGCGGAAGGACTAGCGGGAGTTACGAGCAGTACTTC.